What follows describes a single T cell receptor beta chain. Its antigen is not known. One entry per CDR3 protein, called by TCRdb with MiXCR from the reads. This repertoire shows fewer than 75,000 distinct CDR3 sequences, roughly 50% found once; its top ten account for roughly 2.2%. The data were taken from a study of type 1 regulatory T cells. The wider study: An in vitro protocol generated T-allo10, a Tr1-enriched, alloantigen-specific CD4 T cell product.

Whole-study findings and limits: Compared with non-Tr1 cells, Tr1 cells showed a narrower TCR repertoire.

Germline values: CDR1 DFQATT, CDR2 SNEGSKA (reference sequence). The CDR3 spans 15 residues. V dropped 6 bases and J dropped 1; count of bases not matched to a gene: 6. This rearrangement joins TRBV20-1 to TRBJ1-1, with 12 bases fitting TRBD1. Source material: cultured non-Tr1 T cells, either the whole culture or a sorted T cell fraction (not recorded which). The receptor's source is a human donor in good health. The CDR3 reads CSAVGTGGKNTEAFF. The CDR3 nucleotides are TGCAGTGCAGTGGGGACAGGGGGCAAGAACACTGAAGCTTTCTTT.